The present T cell receptor (beta chain) was sequenced within a study of blood T cell repertoires in COVID-19. On the study more broadly: Samples taken during acute and convalescent COVID-19 were collected in the United States, Italy and Spain.

Some clones are missing from TCRdb's copy, which holds only in-frame ones; the method was immunoSEQ multiplex PCR. The table shows about 210,000 clones, with more than 75% occurring only once. The receptor's source is a human donor in a cohort sampled during active COVID-19. Sequencing was done on a sample of peripheral blood.

This CDR3 is CASSLFREGGAGELFF. CDR3 bases: TGTGCCAGCAGCTTATTCCGAGAGGGTGGGGCCGGGGAGCTGTTTTTT. The chain couples TRBV5-6 to TRBJ2-2; weak D call: TRBD2 (5 bases). CDR1 is SGHDT, CDR2 YYEEEE, per germline. The CDR3 spans 16 residues. The germline V and J ends were trimmed by 2 bases and 6 bases, with 17 bases remaining between them.